Given below is one T cell receptor (beta chain) in context. Its antigen is still unknown. Analyses pooled second doses at about 4 or about 12 weeks. These data come from a study of T cell responses to AZD1222 COVID-19 vaccine. The data were produced by immunoSEQ multiplex PCR, yet TCRdb's version contains in-frame clones alone and is incomplete. Of about 99,000 clones listed, 90% to 95% are singletons. CDR1 is SGHKS, CDR2 YYEKEE, per germline (reference sequence). CDR3 length equals 13 residues. V lost 0 bases, J lost 8 bases, and 6 bases lay in between. Points from the study as a whole: It was only after the peak T cell response that any repertoires were sampled.

This receptor was taken from an adult who received the AZD1222 COVID-19 vaccine. The gene calls are TRBV5-5 and TRBJ1-6, with no clear D. This sample comprised peripheral blood, obtained 28 days after the second AZD1222 dose. The CDR3 DNA reads TGTGCCAGCAGCTTGGCCGGGGATTCACCCCTCCACTTT. Its protein product is CASSLAGDSPLHF.